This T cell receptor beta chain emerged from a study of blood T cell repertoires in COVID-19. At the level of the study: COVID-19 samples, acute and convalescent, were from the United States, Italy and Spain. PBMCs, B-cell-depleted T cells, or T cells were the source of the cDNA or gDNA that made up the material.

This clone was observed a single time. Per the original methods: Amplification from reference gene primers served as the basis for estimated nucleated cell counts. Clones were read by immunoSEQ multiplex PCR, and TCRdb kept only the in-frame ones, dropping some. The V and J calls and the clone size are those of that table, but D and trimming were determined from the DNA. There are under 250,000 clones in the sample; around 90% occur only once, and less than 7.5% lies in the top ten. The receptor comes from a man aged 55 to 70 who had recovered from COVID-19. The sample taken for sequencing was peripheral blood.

CDR3 residues: CASRKDSNYGYTF. DNA of the CDR3: TGTGCCAGCAGAAAGGACAGCAACTATGGCTACACCTTC. The J gene is TRBJ1-2, the V gene TRBV6-5, with D perhaps matching TRBD1 (6 bases). The CDR3 totals 13 residues. Looked up from germline, CDR1 is MNHEY and CDR2 is SVGAGI. Trimming took 6 bases from V and 2 from J, leaving 10 bases between them.